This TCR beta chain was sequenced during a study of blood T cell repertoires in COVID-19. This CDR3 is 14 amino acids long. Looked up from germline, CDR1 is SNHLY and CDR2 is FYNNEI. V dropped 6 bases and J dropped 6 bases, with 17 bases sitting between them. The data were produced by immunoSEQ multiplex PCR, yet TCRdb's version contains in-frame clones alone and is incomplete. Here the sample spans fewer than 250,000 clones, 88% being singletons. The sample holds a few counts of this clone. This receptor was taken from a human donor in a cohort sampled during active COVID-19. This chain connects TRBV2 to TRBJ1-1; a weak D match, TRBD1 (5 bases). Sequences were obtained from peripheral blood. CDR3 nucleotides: TGTGCCAGCAGGATTGACGGGGGTAGGGCTGAAGCTTTCTTT. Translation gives CASRIDGGRAEAFF. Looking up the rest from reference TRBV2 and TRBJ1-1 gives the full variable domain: EPEVTQTPSHQVTQMGQEVILRCVPISNHLYFYWYRQILGQKVEFLVSFYNNEISEKSEIFDDQFSVERPDGSNFTLKIRSTKLEDSAMYFCASRIDGGRAEAFFGQGTRLTVV.